Listed here are 21 T cell receptor beta chains from one sample, sequenced in a study of human T cells and chemical hapten exposure. Described time point: pre-sensitization, week 0. Treatment denoted: therapeutic diphenylcyclopropenone sensitization with weekly scalp DPC. TCRdb ran MiXCR on the RACE reads and lists one entry per CDR3 protein. The sample holds about 98,000 distinct CDR3 sequences, about a tenth seen once. The material sequenced was whole blood, taken in connection with sensitization to the hapten diphenylcyclopropenone (DPC). The receptors originated from a woman aged 60-75 years with alopecia areata. Some clones in this sample may be carry-over from other donors' samples.

This clonotype was picked up many times. The chain combines TRBV6-6 with TRBJ2-2; no clear D. The germline V and J ends were trimmed by 2 bases and 1 base, with 2 bases remaining between them. Germline V gene data show CDR1 as MNHNY and CDR2 as SVGAGI (reference sequence). This CDR3 is 13 amino acids long. CDR3 in DNA: TGTGCCAGCAGTTACGAGAACACCGGGGAGCTGTTTTTT. Its protein product is CASSYENTGELFF.

V and J are TRBV11-1 and TRBJ2-7; 8 bases are shared with TRBD2. Germline values: CDR1 SGHAT, CDR2 FQDESV (reference sequence). Trimming took 3 bases from V and 3 from J; bases not matched to a gene: 16. This CDR3 region has 18 residues. The CDR3 sequence is CASSFVVIAGTPDYEQYF. The CDR3 DNA reads TGTGCCAGCAGCTTCGTGGTGATAGCGGGGACCCCAGACTACGAGCAGTACTTC. The full variable domain, with the rest looked up from reference TRBV11-1 and TRBJ2-7, is EAEVAQSPRYKITEKSQAVAFWCDPISGHATLYWYRQILGQGPELLVQFQDESVVDDSQLPKDRFSAERLKGVDSTLKIQPAELGDSAMYLCASSFVVIAGTPDYEQYFGPGTRLTVT.

This clonotype was seen repeatedly, ten times or more. This rearrangement joins TRBV7-9 to TRBJ2-2; TRBD1 or TRBD2 may be the D gene (6 bases each). The V and J ends lost 7 bases and 6 bases respectively, with 15 bases between them. The CDR3 totals 14 residues. CDR1 and CDR2 (germline): SEHNR, FQNEAQ (reference sequence). CDR3 in DNA: TGTGCCAGCACCATAGGACAGCGGGCCGGGGAGCTGTTTTTT. It translates to CASTIGQRAGELFF.

This clonotype was picked up a small number of times. The genes are TRBV5-1 and TRBJ2-3, with 9 bases that match TRBD1. Per germline, CDR1 SGHRS and CDR2 YFSETQ. The CDR3 has 17 residues. The J segment lost 4 bases and the V segment lost 0 bases, leaving 9 bases of the junction unmatched. This CDR3 is CASSLGQGEVWADTQYF. CDR3 nucleotides: TGCGCCAGCAGCTTGGGACAGGGGGAAGTGTGGGCAGATACGCAGTATTTT.

This clonotype turned up a few times. The genes are TRBV27 and TRBJ1-2, with TRBD1 matching 10 bases. The CDR3 runs to 13 residues. With 8 bases clipped from V and 2 bases from J, the junction kept 2 bases outside the gene matches. The germline gives CDR1 MNHEY, CDR2 SMNVEV (reference sequence). The CDR3 bases are TGTGCCAGCGGGGGACAGGGGAACTATGGCTACACCTTC. It translates to CASGGQGNYGYTF.

This clonotype occurred many times. V is TRBV4-1 and J is TRBJ2-4; D is unclear. Germline lookup yields CDR1 MGHRA and CDR2 YSYEKL. The CDR3 has 13 residues. Trimming left V 2 bases short and J 6 bases short, with 8 bases between. For the CDR3, the DNA is TGCGCCAGCAGCCAATCAGACGGAAACATTCAGTACTTC. Amino acid sequence: CASSQSDGNIQYF.

With regard to this clonotype: The junction does not match germline at one end; this may be a read error. V gene TRBV6-1 combines with J gene TRBJ2-6, with D perhaps matching TRBD1 (6 bases). This CDR3 is built from 15 residues. Germline V gives CDR1 MNHNS, CDR2 SASEGT. The CDR3 sequence: CASSETGSGANALTF. The DNA for the CDR3 is TGTGCCAGCAGTGAGACAGGCTCTGGGGCCAACGCCCTGACTTTC.

As regards this clonotype: The junction does not match germline at one end; this may be a read error. This chain joins TRBV7-9 and TRBJ1-6, with a weak D call TRBD1 (5 bases). The germline V gene has CDR1 SEHNR and CDR2 FQNEAQ (reference sequence). There are 16 residues in the CDR3. The CDR3: CASSSTQGSLSSPLHF. CDR3 DNA: TGTGCCAGCAGTTCTACCCAGGGCAGTCTTTCATCACCCCTCCATTTT. Based on the CDR3 plus reference TRBV7-9 and TRBJ1-6, the full variable domain is DTGVSQNPRHKITKRGQNVTFRCDPISEHNRLYWYRQTLGQGPEFLTYFQNEAQLEKSRLLSDRFSAERPKGSFSTLEIQRTEQGDSAMYLCASSSTQGSLSSPLHFGNGTRLTVT.

This clonotype has at least ten counts. The J gene is TRBJ1-2, the V gene TRBV18; 8 nucleotides agree with TRBD1. The CDR3 covers 16 residues. V lost 3 bases, J lost 5 bases, and 11 bases stayed unmatched. From germline, CDR1 is KGHSH and CDR2 LQKENI. CDR3 loop: CASSPTFPGTGYGYTF. The CDR3 DNA reads as TGTGCCAGCTCACCCACGTTCCCTGGGACAGGATATGGCTACACCTTC. The full variable domain, its missing parts supplied by reference TRBV18 and TRBJ1-2, is NAGVMQNPRHLVRRRGQEARLRCSPMKGHSHVYWYRQLPEEGLKFMVYLQKENIIDESGMPKERFSAEFPKEGPSILRIQQVVRGDSAAYFCASSPTFPGTGYGYTFGSGTRLTVV.

This clonotype came up a few times. The rearrangement links TRBV29-1 to TRBJ1-2; 8 positions match TRBD1. The ends lost 6 bases at V and 8 bases at J; junction bases unmatched: 8. The CDR3 runs 12 residues. CDR1 is SQVTM, CDR2 ANQGSEA, per germline. CDR3 DNA: TGCAGCGTGGATCAGGGGGCACGGGGCTACACCTTC. Translation gives CSVDQGARGYTF. The full variable domain, rest sourced from reference TRBV29-1 and TRBJ1-2, is SAVISQKPSRDICQRGTSLTIQCQVDSQVTMMFWYRQQPGQSLTLIATANQGSEATYESGFVIDKFPISRPNLTFSTLTVSNMSPEDSSIYLCSVDQGARGYTFGSGTRLTVV.

The rearrangement links TRBV12-3 or TRBV12-4 to TRBJ2-3; D might be TRBD2 (6 bases). The CDR3 is made up of 14 amino acids. Trimming pared 7 bases from V and 1 base from J, leaving 12 bases between. CDR3 in amino acids: CASTPGAGTDTQYF. Here the CDR3 DNA reads TGTGCCAGCACCCCGGGAGCGGGCACAGATACGCAGTATTTT.

This clonotype has a count of ten or more. J is TRBJ2-7 and V is TRBV5-1, with 12 bases fitting TRBD1. The length of the CDR3 is 15 residues. Looked up from germline, CDR1 is SGHRS and CDR2 is YFSETQ. V dropped 7 bases and J dropped 1; count of bases not matched to a gene: 6. The CDR3 spells CASGTGGQISYEQYF. CDR3 in DNA: TGCGCCAGCGGGACAGGGGGCCAAATTTCCTACGAGCAGTACTTC. Filled out from reference TRBV5-1 and TRBJ2-7, the complete variable domain reads KAGVTQTPRYLIKTRGQQVTLSCSPISGHRSVSWYQQTPGQGLQFLFEYFSETQRNKGNFPGRFSGRQFSNSRSEMNVSTLELGDSALYLCASGTGGQISYEQYFGPGTRLTVT.

This clonotype has a count of ten or more. The chain joins TRBV18 to TRBJ1-4, with D perhaps TRBD1 (5 bases). From germline, CDR1 is KGHSH and CDR2 LQKENI. V was cut by 4 bases and J by 8 bases, with 11 bases left in between. The CDR3 is made up of 13 amino acids. The CDR3 is CASSLGGDEKLFF. The DNA for the CDR3 is TGTGCCAGCTCACTTGGAGGGGACGAAAAACTGTTTTTT.

This clonotype was seen only a few times. The V call is TRBV29-1, the J call TRBJ2-7; D might be TRBD1 (5 bases). Germline V gene data show CDR1 as SQVTM and CDR2 as ANQGSEA. The V end lost 5 bases, the J end lost 5 bases, and 7 bases lay between the germline ends. The CDR3 totals 10 residues. The CDR3 DNA reads as TGCAGCGTTCGACAGAACGAGCAGTACTTC. Its translation: CSVRQNEQYF.

Ten or more counts support this clonotype. The J gene is TRBJ1-5, the V gene TRBV6-1; the D is unclear. This CDR3 region has 13 residues. Germline values: CDR1 MNHNS, CDR2 SASEGT. The V and J ends lost 7 bases and 7 bases respectively, with 14 bases between them. CDR3 coding DNA: TGTGCCAGCATAGGCAGTTCAGGACAGCCCCAGCATTTT. Its translation is CASIGSSGQPQHF.

This CDR3 is CASSQTYLPTNQPQHF. DNA of the CDR3: TGCGCCAGCAGTCAGACTTATTTACCTACCAATCAGCCCCAGCATTTT. The V gene is TRBV23-1, the J gene TRBJ1-5; D gene uncertain. TRBV23-1 carries the ORF label, with uncertain function. CDR3 length equals 16 residues. Trimming pared 3 bases from V and 3 bases from J, leaving 15 bases between.

This clonotype was counted between two and nine times. This rearrangement joins TRBV27 to TRBJ2-7; TRBD1 matches at 8 bases. In germline, CDR1 is MNHEY, CDR2 SMNVEV (reference sequence). The trim removed 6 bases at V and 4 bases at J, leaving 8 bases unmatched. CDR3 length equals 14 residues. CDR3 nucleotides: TGTGCCAGCAGCCGAGGGACAGGAGGGTACGAGCAGTACTTC. It specifies CASSRGTGGYEQYF.

The chain is built from TRBV5-1 and TRBJ2-5; D possibly corresponds to TRBD1 (5 bases). This CDR3 has 16 residues. Trimming took off 0 bases at V and 2 bases at J, with 14 bases between the two ends. CDR1 and CDR2 (germline): SGHRS, YFSETQ. This chain's CDR3 is CASSLVSGHRQETQYF. As DNA, the CDR3 is TGCGCCAGCAGCTTGGTTTCAGGGCACCGTCAAGAGACCCAGTACTTC.

Concerning this clonotype: A much larger clone lies one base from this, so it may be a read error. The chain carries TRBV28 and TRBJ2-3; the match to TRBD1 covers 9 bases. The CDR3 spans 14 residues. The junction had 3 bases not matched to a gene; V was cut back by 3 bases and J by 5 bases. The germline V gene has CDR1 MDHEN and CDR2 SYDVKM. CDR3: CASSFPTGGDTQYF. CDR3 nucleotide sequence: TGTGCCAGCAGTTTTCCGACAGGGGGAGATACGCAGTATTTT.

This clonotype was recorded many times. The CDR3 sequence is CASSPTANTEAFF. The CDR3 DNA reads as TGTGCCAGCAGCCCGACAGCTAACACTGAAGCTTTCTTT. The V and J genes are TRBV12-3 or TRBV12-4 and TRBJ1-1; weak D call: TRBD1 (5 bases). The ends were cut back, 6 bases at V and 2 bases at J, with 10 bases in the middle. CDR3 length: 13 amino acids.

This clonotype was seen repeatedly, ten times or more. The V gene is TRBV5-4, the J gene TRBJ1-1, with 11 bases that match TRBD1. The germline V gene encodes CDR1 SGHNT and CDR2 YYREEE (reference sequence). The CDR3 spans 13 residues. The J segment lost 4 bases and the V segment lost 4 bases, leaving 0 bases of the junction unmatched. The CDR3 region is CASSGTGGTEAFF. The CDR3 coding sequence is TGTGCCAGCAGCGGGACAGGGGGCACTGAAGCTTTCTTT.